This T cell receptor (beta chain) emerged from a study of blood T cells in healthy people across ages. Then a second PCR, running about 6 to 12 cycles, was carried out with a sample-barcoded 5' primer and a J-beta primer mix. TCRdb re-called the 5' RACE reads through MiXCR, storing one row per CDR3 protein. The sample includes some 1.4 million distinct CDR3 sequences, roughly 40% of them seen just once. V lost 0 bases and J lost 0, with 12 bases in between. Germline-derived CDR1 and CDR2 are MNHNY and SVGAGI (reference sequence). The CDR3 is 17 residues long. This sequence was found in a woman in her late teens or twenties in good health. Sequencing input: blood. The genes are TRBV6-6 and TRBJ2-1; no firm D call. For the CDR3, the DNA is TGTGCCAGCAGTTACTCGGTAGGGTCAGGCTCCTACAATGAGCAGTTCTTC. Its translation is CASSYSVGSGSYNEQFF.